This T cell receptor (beta chain) was recorded in a study of cytomegalovirus exposure and HLA in healthy donors. J lost 9 bases, V lost 0 bases, and 9 bases had no gene match. The V gene's germline CDR1 is GTSNPN and CDR2 SVGIG (reference sequence). CDR3 size: 15 residues. Of note for this clone: Its antigen is undetermined.

Primers for the PCR totalled 60 Vbeta and 13 Jbeta. Profiling relied on immunoSEQ multiplex PCR, and the TCRdb table lists in-frame clones only, not all of them. Counted here are about 98,000 clones, roughly 70% occurring once; the ten biggest clones make up 2% to 2.5%. Study-level points and caveats: Cytomegalovirus status was reportedly diagnosed by the classifier with high specificity and sensitivity. An Asian-associated ancestry cluster reportedly showed fewer N-insertions than the roughly 700-donor mean in a later analysis. TCR beta chains associated with HLA were, in a later analysis, more clonally expanded than equally common others. Associated with HLA alleles at 0.05 false discovery rate in a later analysis were 17,000 or so TCR beta sequences.

The sequenced material came from PBMCs. The genes are TRBV30 and TRBJ2-1; TRBD2 agrees at 9 bases. The receptor's source is a man aged 50 to 59 in good health and CMV-seronegative. The chain's CDR3 is CAWSVRTSVKGEQFF. The DNA for the CDR3 is TGTGCCTGGAGTGTTCGGACTAGCGTCAAGGGTGAGCAGTTCTTC.